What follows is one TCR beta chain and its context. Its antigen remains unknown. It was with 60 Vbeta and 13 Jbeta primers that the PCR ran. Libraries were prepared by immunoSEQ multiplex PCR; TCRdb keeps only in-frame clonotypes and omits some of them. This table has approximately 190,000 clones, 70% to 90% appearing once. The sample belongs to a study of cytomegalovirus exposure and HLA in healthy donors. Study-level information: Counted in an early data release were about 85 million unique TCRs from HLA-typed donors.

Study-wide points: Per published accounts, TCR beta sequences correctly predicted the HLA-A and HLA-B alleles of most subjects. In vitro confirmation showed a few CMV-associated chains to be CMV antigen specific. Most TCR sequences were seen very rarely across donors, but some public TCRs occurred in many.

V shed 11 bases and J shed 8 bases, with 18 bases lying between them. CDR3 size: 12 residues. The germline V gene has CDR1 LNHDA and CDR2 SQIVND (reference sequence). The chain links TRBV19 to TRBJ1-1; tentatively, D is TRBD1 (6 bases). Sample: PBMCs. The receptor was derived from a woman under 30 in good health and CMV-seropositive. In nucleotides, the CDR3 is TGTGCCGTGTCGAAGGGGGGGCCCGAAGCTTTCTTT. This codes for CAVSKGGPEAFF. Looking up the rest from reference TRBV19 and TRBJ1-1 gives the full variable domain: DGGITQSPKYLFRKEGQNVTLSCEQNLNHDAMYWYRQDPGQGLRLIYYSQIVNDFQKGDIAEGYSVSREKKESFPLTVTSAQKNPTAFYLCAVSKGGPEAFFGQGTRLTVV.